This paragraph reports one T cell receptor beta chain. These data come from a study of control samples from healthy donors and cancer patients. There are 13 residues in the CDR3. V lost 2 bases to trimming and J lost 4 bases, with 8 bases between them. Looked up from germline, CDR1 is SGHVS and CDR2 is FQNEAQ. Data came from immunoSEQ multiplex PCR; TCRdb stores just in-frame clones and leaves some out. The data contain just under 150,000 clones, 80% to 95% of them singletons. The sequenced sample was blood. The chain combines TRBV7-8 with TRBJ2-5; D is uncertain. This receptor was identified in a young man in good health. Written as DNA, the CDR3 is TGTGCCAGCAGCTTATCTTTGCGAGAGACCCAGTACTTC. Its translation is CASSLSLRETQYF.